These T cell receptor beta chains were read from a single sample in a study of a mutant IDH1 vaccine in newly diagnosed glioma. This table comes from immunoSEQ multiplex PCR, and its TCRdb copy is limited to in-frame clones, with some not included. The sample includes tens of thousands of clones, around 79% of them seen just once. Sequences were derived from PBMCs, sampled from a glioma patient treated with radiotherapy, temozolomide or both. Source of these receptors: a young man with glioma. Both conserved end residues are part of each CDR3. Fields, in order: D gene, V gene, clone size, J gene, CDR3 DNA, CDR3 protein. D genes are given only for firm matches. Expanded clones get a size class; other rows say once, few or many, or leave the size out.

d_gene: TRBD1; v_gene: TRBV30; abundance: .; j_gene: TRBJ1-2; CDR3nt: TGTGCCTGGAGGGGAGGGACAGGGATTAACTATGGCTACACCTTC; CDR3aa: CAWRGGTGINYGYTF
d_gene: .; v_gene: TRBV29-1; abundance: .; j_gene: TRBJ2-1; CDR3nt: TGCAGCGTTGAACGCCGGGGTGCCGTAGGGGATGAGCAGTTCTTC; CDR3aa: CSVERRGAVGDEQFF
d_gene: .; v_gene: TRBV4-1; abundance: .; j_gene: TRBJ2-5; CDR3nt: TGCGCCAGCAGCCAAGATTTCGAGACCCAGTACTTC; CDR3aa: CASSQDFETQYF
d_gene: .; v_gene: TRBV7-2; abundance: .; j_gene: TRBJ2-5; CDR3nt: TGTGCCAGCAGCCCCTTGGGGGAGACCCAGTACTTC; CDR3aa: CASSPLGETQYF
d_gene: TRBD2; v_gene: TRBV9; abundance: .; j_gene: TRBJ2-7; CDR3nt: TGTGCCAGCAGCGTCACTAGCGGGGGTTACGAGCAGTACTTC; CDR3aa: CASSVTSGGYEQYF
d_gene: TRBD1; v_gene: TRBV10-3; abundance: .; j_gene: TRBJ2-7; CDR3nt: TGTGCCATCAGGGGGGACAGCGTTGAGTCCTACGAGCAGTACTTC; CDR3aa: CAIRGDSVESYEQYF
d_gene: .; v_gene: TRBV19; abundance: .; j_gene: TRBJ1-2; CDR3nt: TGTGCCAGTAGTCCCTTACAACGGGGAATCCACGGCTACACCTTC; CDR3aa: CASSPLQRGIHGYTF
d_gene: TRBD1; v_gene: TRBV28; abundance: .; j_gene: TRBJ2-7; CDR3nt: TGTGCCAGCAGCCAGTCCCGGGACAGTTACGAGCAGTACTTC; CDR3aa: CASSQSRDSYEQYF
d_gene: .; v_gene: TRBV7-9; abundance: .; j_gene: TRBJ2-3; CDR3nt: TGTGCCAGCAGCTTAGTTGGGGGTTCAGATACGCAGTATTTT; CDR3aa: CASSLVGGSDTQYF
d_gene: TRBD2; v_gene: TRBV5-1; abundance: .; j_gene: TRBJ2-3; CDR3nt: TGCGCCAGCAGCTTGGTCAGCGGGAGGACAGATACGCAGTATTTT; CDR3aa: CASSLVSGRTDTQYF
d_gene: .; v_gene: TRBV6-6; abundance: .; j_gene: TRBJ2-5; CDR3nt: TGTGCCAGCAAGAGGAAAAGAGAAGAGACCCAGTACTTC; CDR3aa: CASKRKREETQYF
d_gene: .; v_gene: TRBV19; abundance: few; j_gene: TRBJ2-7; CDR3nt: TGTGCCAGTAGTGACGGGGGACTTGGGTCCTACGAGCAGTACTTC; CDR3aa: CASSDGGLGSYEQYF
d_gene: .; v_gene: TRBV18; abundance: .; j_gene: TRBJ1-5; CDR3nt: TGTGCCAGCTCACCGGGGGGCGCGCCCAATCAGCCCCAGCATTTT; CDR3aa: CASSPGGAPNQPQHF
d_gene: .; v_gene: TRBV5-1; abundance: once; j_gene: TRBJ2-2; CDR3nt: TGCGCCAGCAGCTTATACCCGCCCTTAAACACCGGGGAGCTGTTTTTT; CDR3aa: CASSLYPPLNTGELFF
d_gene: .; v_gene: TRBV6-5; abundance: .; j_gene: TRBJ1-5; CDR3nt: TGTGCCAGCAGCGGTTCCGGCAACGGTCAGCCCCAGCATTTT; CDR3aa: CASSGSGNGQPQHF
d_gene: .; v_gene: TRBV6-1; abundance: .; j_gene: TRBJ1-1; CDR3nt: TGTGCCAGCAGTGAACTCGGAAACACTGAAGCTTTCTTT; CDR3aa: CASSELGNTEAFF
d_gene: TRBD1; v_gene: TRBV6-6; abundance: .; j_gene: TRBJ1-1; CDR3nt: TGTGCCAGCAGTAAACAGGGGGCGCGAACTGAAGCTTTCTTT; CDR3aa: CASSKQGARTEAFF
d_gene: .; v_gene: TRBV7-9; abundance: .; j_gene: TRBJ2-5; CDR3nt: TGTGCCAGCAGCTTTACGGTAGAACAAGAGACCCAGTACTTC; CDR3aa: CASSFTVEQETQYF
d_gene: TRBD1; v_gene: TRBV9; abundance: .; j_gene: TRBJ2-3; CDR3nt: TGTGCCAGCAGCCAAGGGACAGGGGGGGGATACGGCACAGATACGCAGTATTTT; CDR3aa: CASSQGTGGGYGTDTQYF
d_gene: TRBD2; v_gene: TRBV6-5; abundance: .; j_gene: TRBJ2-7; CDR3nt: TGTGCCAGCAGTCTCACTAGCGGTTACGAGCAGTACTTC; CDR3aa: CASSLTSGYEQYF
d_gene: .; v_gene: TRBV6-1; abundance: .; j_gene: TRBJ1-1; CDR3nt: TGTGCCAGCAGTGAAGGGCCAACCCTCCAAGCTTTCTTT; CDR3aa: CASSEGPTLQAFF
d_gene: TRBD1; v_gene: TRBV27; abundance: few; j_gene: TRBJ1-5; CDR3nt: TGTGCCAGCAGTTCGACAGGGCGGGGGAGCCAGCCCCAGCATTTT; CDR3aa: CASSSTGRGSQPQHF
d_gene: .; v_gene: TRBV14; abundance: .; j_gene: TRBJ1-1; CDR3nt: TGTGCCAGCAGCCAAGTCGACACCAGAGAAGCTTTCTTT; CDR3aa: CASSQVDTREAFF
d_gene: .; v_gene: TRBV6-6; abundance: once; j_gene: TRBJ1-1; CDR3nt: TGTGCCAGCAGTTTATCGACATTGGGTGAAGCTTTCTTT; CDR3aa: CASSLSTLGEAFF
d_gene: TRBD1; v_gene: TRBV5-6; abundance: .; j_gene: TRBJ1-1; CDR3nt: TGTGCCAGCAGCTTGGACAGGGGCATGAACACTGAAGCTTTCTTT; CDR3aa: CASSLDRGMNTEAFF
d_gene: .; v_gene: TRBV10-1; abundance: .; j_gene: TRBJ2-7; CDR3nt: TGCGCCAGCAGTGACTTAGTTGGTGAGCAGTACTTC; CDR3aa: CASSDLVGEQYF
d_gene: .; v_gene: TRBV2; abundance: once; j_gene: TRBJ1-4; CDR3nt: TGTGCCAGCAGTGAAGATGTGGGGGGGTCCGGTGAAAAACTGTTTTTT; CDR3aa: CASSEDVGGSGEKLFF
d_gene: .; v_gene: TRBV6-5; abundance: .; j_gene: TRBJ1-4; CDR3nt: TGTGCCAGCAGTTACTCCTGGGGAGGAGCTAATGAAAAACTGTTTTTT; CDR3aa: CASSYSWGGANEKLFF
d_gene: TRBD1; v_gene: TRBV27; abundance: few; j_gene: TRBJ2-2; CDR3nt: TGTGCCAGCAGTTTTCAGGGGGACACCGGGGAGCTGTTTTTT; CDR3aa: CASSFQGDTGELFF
d_gene: .; v_gene: TRBV6-5; abundance: once; j_gene: TRBJ1-4; CDR3nt: TGTGCCAGCAGAAGGACGGGCGGAAAACTGTTTTTT; CDR3aa: CASRRTGGKLFF
d_gene: TRBD1; v_gene: TRBV2; abundance: .; j_gene: TRBJ1-2; CDR3nt: TGTGCCAGCAGGCATGACAGGGGACGTAACTATGGCTACACCTTC; CDR3aa: CASRHDRGRNYGYTF
d_gene: .; v_gene: TRBV27; abundance: .; j_gene: TRBJ2-2; CDR3nt: TGTGCCAGCAGTTTGATACCCCTTGGGGACACCGGGGAGCTGTTTTTT; CDR3aa: CASSLIPLGDTGELFF
d_gene: TRBD2; v_gene: TRBV11-2; abundance: .; j_gene: TRBJ2-7; CDR3nt: TGTGCCAGCAGCTTAGTCCTAGCGGGAGGGGTCGAGCAGTACTTC; CDR3aa: CASSLVLAGGVEQYF
d_gene: .; v_gene: TRBV25-1; abundance: .; j_gene: TRBJ1-2; CDR3nt: TGTGCCACCACCGACCTCTATGGCTACACCTTC; CDR3aa: CATTDLYGYTF
d_gene: TRBD1; v_gene: TRBV9; abundance: few; j_gene: TRBJ1-1; CDR3nt: TGTGCCAGCAGCGCGGGACAGCCGAACACTGAAGCTTTCTTT; CDR3aa: CASSAGQPNTEAFF
d_gene: .; v_gene: TRBV9; abundance: .; j_gene: TRBJ2-1; CDR3nt: TGTGCCAGCAGCCCGTGGAACAACCCCCACAATGAGCAGTTCTTC; CDR3aa: CASSPWNNPHNEQFF
d_gene: .; v_gene: TRBV30; abundance: .; j_gene: TRBJ2-1; CDR3nt: TGTGCCTGGAGTCCAGGGGACAATGAGCAGTTCTTC; CDR3aa: CAWSPGDNEQFF
d_gene: .; v_gene: TRBV14; abundance: .; j_gene: TRBJ2-7; CDR3nt: TGTGCCAGCAGCCCAGGACCCGATAGGCAGTACTTC; CDR3aa: CASSPGPDRQYF
d_gene: .; v_gene: TRBV6-1; abundance: .; j_gene: TRBJ1-5; CDR3nt: TGTGCCAGCAGTGAAAACTCAGTATCAAGCAATCAGCCCCAGCATTTT; CDR3aa: CASSENSVSSNQPQHF
d_gene: TRBD1; v_gene: TRBV15; abundance: .; j_gene: TRBJ1-5; CDR3nt: TGTGCCACCAGCGGGACAGCAAGCAATCAGCCCCAGCATTTT; CDR3aa: CATSGTASNQPQHF
d_gene: .; v_gene: TRBV7-8; abundance: .; j_gene: TRBJ2-7; CDR3nt: TGTGCCAGCAGGTTCGGACGTTGGCCTTCCGAGCAGTACTTC; CDR3aa: CASRFGRWPSEQYF
d_gene: .; v_gene: TRBV4-3; abundance: .; j_gene: TRBJ1-1; CDR3nt: TGCGCCAGCAGCCCAGGGGAGGGTACTGAAGCTTTCTTT; CDR3aa: CASSPGEGTEAFF
d_gene: TRBD1; v_gene: TRBV10-3; abundance: .; j_gene: TRBJ1-1; CDR3nt: TGTGCCATCAGCCAGGAACAGGGGGTTGAAGCTTTCTTT; CDR3aa: CAISQEQGVEAFF
d_gene: .; v_gene: TRBV29-1; abundance: .; j_gene: TRBJ2-1; CDR3nt: TGCAGCGGCTTGAACGTACACCTCAATGAGCAGTTCTTC; CDR3aa: CSGLNVHLNEQFF
d_gene: .; v_gene: TRBV30; abundance: .; j_gene: TRBJ1-5; CDR3nt: TGTGCCTGGAGTTTGGGCGCGAGGGGTCAGCCCCAGCATTTT; CDR3aa: CAWSLGARGQPQHF
d_gene: .; v_gene: TRBV6-5; abundance: .; j_gene: TRBJ1-1; CDR3nt: TGTGCCAGCAGTTGGGGGACTGAAGCTTTCTTT; CDR3aa: CASSWGTEAFF
d_gene: .; v_gene: TRBV5-7; abundance: .; j_gene: TRBJ1-2; CDR3nt: TGTGCCAGCACCACGCCTGGGGTGGGCTACACCTTC; CDR3aa: CASTTPGVGYTF
d_gene: TRBD1; v_gene: TRBV6-6; abundance: .; j_gene: TRBJ1-3; CDR3nt: TGTGCCAGCAGTTGGGGACAGGAGAGCTCTGGAAACACCATATATTTT; CDR3aa: CASSWGQESSGNTIYF
d_gene: TRBD1; v_gene: TRBV10-2; abundance: .; j_gene: TRBJ2-2; CDR3nt: TGCGCCAGCAGTGAGGGGACAGGGCTCACCGGGGAGCTGTTTTTT; CDR3aa: CASSEGTGLTGELFF
d_gene: .; v_gene: TRBV19; abundance: .; j_gene: TRBJ1-5; CDR3nt: TGTGCCAGTAGGGGACGCGGTAGCAATCAGCCCCAGCATTTT; CDR3aa: CASRGRGSNQPQHF
d_gene: TRBD2; v_gene: TRBV27; abundance: .; j_gene: TRBJ2-7; CDR3nt: TGTGCCAGCAGTACCCGGACTAGCGTAGGAGAGCAGTACTTC; CDR3aa: CASSTRTSVGEQYF
d_gene: TRBD1; v_gene: TRBV7-9; abundance: .; j_gene: TRBJ2-5; CDR3nt: TGTGCCAGCAGCACCGGGACAGGGTTTTTCGAGACCCAGTACTTC; CDR3aa: CASSTGTGFFETQYF
d_gene: .; v_gene: TRBV6-6; abundance: .; j_gene: TRBJ1-6; CDR3nt: TGTGCCAGCAGTTACAGGGGCTATAATTCACCCCTCCACTTT; CDR3aa: CASSYRGYNSPLHF
d_gene: .; v_gene: TRBV5-4; abundance: .; j_gene: TRBJ2-6; CDR3nt: TGTGCCAGCAGCTCGGGCAGAGGCCTCTCTGGGGCCAACGTCCTGACTTTC; CDR3aa: CASSSGRGLSGANVLTF
d_gene: .; v_gene: TRBV30; abundance: .; j_gene: TRBJ1-1; CDR3nt: TGTGCCTGGAGTGTACTCAGGGAACGTTCTGAAGCTTTCTTT; CDR3aa: CAWSVLRERSEAFF
d_gene: .; v_gene: TRBV5-1; abundance: few; j_gene: TRBJ2-3; CDR3nt: TGCGCCAGCAGCTTGACCGCAGATACGCAGTATTTT; CDR3aa: CASSLTADTQYF
d_gene: TRBD2; v_gene: TRBV5-1; abundance: few; j_gene: TRBJ2-7; CDR3nt: TGCGCCAGCAGCGCGGGACTAGCCTCCTACGAGCAGTACTTC; CDR3aa: CASSAGLASYEQYF